Presented here are 28 T cell receptor beta chains from one specimen sequenced in a study of blood T cell repertoires in COVID-19. Clones were sequenced by immunoSEQ multiplex PCR, and TCRdb holds only the in-frame ones, with some missing. The repertoire holds about 280,000 clones, with 85% as singletons. The specimen was peripheral blood. Receptors originate from a man aged 50 to 59 with active or convalescent COVID-19.

V usage is TRBV24-1 and J usage is TRBJ2-3; TRBD2 aligns across 11 bases. Germline loops: CDR1 KGHDR, CDR2 SFDVKD. V lost 3 bases and J lost 4; bases outside the gene matches: 8. This CDR3 has 17 amino acids. The CDR3 protein is CATSDEASGRYADTQYF. The DNA of the CDR3 is TGTGCCACCAGTGATGAGGCTAGCGGGAGGTACGCAGATACGCAGTATTTT.

The rearrangement links TRBV5-1 to TRBJ1-4, with 7 positions matching TRBD1. This CDR3 contains 15 residues. V shed 3 bases, J shed 6 bases, and the junction held 8 bases outside the gene matches. The germline V gene has CDR1 SGHRS and CDR2 YFSETQ. In DNA, the CDR3 is TGCGCCAGCAGCTACGGCGGGACAGTGGATGAAAAACTGTTTTTT. It encodes CASSYGGTVDEKLFF.

V and J are TRBV18 and TRBJ2-7; TRBD1 matches 10 bases. V lost 0 bases, J lost 1 base, and 3 bases stayed unmatched. This CDR3 has 16 residues. Per germline, CDR1 KGHSH and CDR2 LQKENI. This chain's CDR3 is CASSPPTGQGSYEQYF. In nucleotides, the CDR3 is TGTGCCAGCTCACCACCGACGGGACAGGGGTCCTACGAGCAGTACTTC.

The chain couples TRBV7-9 to TRBJ2-7; D is unclear. Germline V gene sequence: CDR1 SEHNR, CDR2 FQNEAQ (reference sequence). CDR3 length: 13 residues. V lost 5 bases and J 3 bases, leaving 11 bases between the germline ends. Written as DNA, the CDR3 is TGTGCCAGCAGCCCAGAGGAGAACTACGAGCAGTACTTC. Protein: CASSPEENYEQYF.

In this sample, this clone turned up once. The chain couples TRBV9 to TRBJ1-2, with 7 bases fitting TRBD1. With V trimmed by 2 bases and J by 0 bases, 4 bases remained unmatched. The CDR3 runs 15 residues. CDR1 SGDLS and CDR2 YYNGEE come from the germline V gene. The CDR3 here is CASSVGQATNYGYTF. CDR3 in DNA: TGTGCCAGCAGCGTCGGACAGGCTACTAACTATGGCTACACCTTC. The full variable domain, rest sourced from reference TRBV9 and TRBJ1-2, is DSGVTQTPKHLITATGQRVTLRCSPRSGDLSVYWYQQSLDQGLQFLIQYYNGEERAKGNILERFSAQQFPDLHSELNLSSLELGDSALYFCASSVGQATNYGYTFGSGTRLTVV.

The gene calls are TRBV9 and TRBJ2-5, with 12 bases identical to TRBD2. With 0 bases clipped from V and 4 bases from J, the junction kept 7 bases outside the gene matches. The V gene's germline CDR1 is SGDLS and CDR2 YYNGEE. CDR3 size: 17 residues. CDR3 sequence reads: CASSVAASGRAGETQYF. In DNA, the CDR3 is TGTGCCAGCAGCGTAGCCGCTAGCGGGAGGGCCGGAGAGACCCAGTACTTC.

The rearrangement joins TRBV7-8 to TRBJ1-3; D is unclear. CDR3 length: 16 amino acids. CDR1 is SGHVS and CDR2 is FQNEAQ in the germline V gene. V dropped 1 base and J dropped 0 bases, with 10 bases sitting between them. Written as DNA, the CDR3 is TGTGCCAGCAGCTTAGACACCTTCCGCTCTGGAAACACCATATATTTT. It specifies CASSLDTFRSGNTIYF.

The J gene is TRBJ1-4, the V gene TRBV7-8; tentatively, D is TRBD1 (6 bases). The germline V gene has CDR1 SGHVS and CDR2 FQNEAQ. The CDR3 is 18 amino acids. Trimming removed 5 bases at V and 4 bases at J, with 23 bases between. CDR3 in amino acids: CASSPNRAPARDNEKLFF. CDR3 coding DNA: TGTGCCAGCAGCCCCAACAGGGCTCCCGCCCGAGATAATGAAAAACTGTTTTTT. Complete variable domain (other parts from reference TRBV7-8 and TRBJ1-4): GAGVSQSPRYKVAKRGQDVALRCDPISGHVSLFWYQQALGQGPEFLTYFQNEAQLDKSGLPSDRFFAERPEGSVSTLKIQRTQQEDSAVYLCASSPNRAPARDNEKLFFGSGTQLSVL.

The V and J genes are TRBV5-1 and TRBJ2-1; perhaps TRBD2 as D (6 bases). This CDR3 has 14 residues. Looked up from germline, CDR1 is SGHRS and CDR2 is YFSETQ. V was shortened by 1 base and J by 7 bases, with 12 bases between the two germline ends. CDR3 loop: CASSLQLAFNEQFF. CDR3 in DNA: TGCGCCAGCAGCTTGCAGCTAGCGTTTAATGAGCAGTTCTTC.

The chain combines TRBV19 with TRBJ2-1; a possible D gene is TRBD1 (6 bases). The germline V gene has CDR1 LNHDA and CDR2 SQIVND (reference sequence). The V end lost 5 bases, the J end lost 4 bases, and 18 bases lay between the germline ends. The CDR3 is 16 amino acids. The CDR3 sequence is CASSLRGTGSYNEQFF. The CDR3 DNA reads as TGTGCCAGTAGTCTCAGGGGAACAGGGTCGTACAATGAGCAGTTCTTC.

The V and J genes are TRBV24-1 and TRBJ2-7; 9 bases are a match to TRBD1. Germline values: CDR1 KGHDR, CDR2 SFDVKD. This CDR3 region has 13 residues. Trimming took 7 bases from V and 10 from J; bases not matched to a gene: 10. The CDR3 DNA sequence: TGTGCCACCAGGCCAATCAACAGGGGGCGCCAGTACTTC. Translation gives CATRPINRGRQYF.

The V and J genes are TRBV14 and TRBJ2-3; D remains unclear. The ends were cut back, 4 bases at V and 2 bases at J, with 10 bases in the middle. The germline V gene has CDR1 SGHDN and CDR2 FVKESK. The CDR3 totals 14 residues. This CDR3 is CASSLNLPTDTQYF. CDR3 bases: TGTGCCAGCAGCCTCAACCTACCCACAGATACGCAGTATTTT.

The V gene is TRBV28, the J gene TRBJ2-5; 8 nucleotides agree with TRBD1. Germline V gives CDR1 MDHEN, CDR2 SYDVKM. The CDR3 extends over 14 amino acids. The J segment lost 4 bases and the V segment lost 5 bases, leaving 6 bases of the junction unmatched. CDR3 sequence (DNA): TGTGCCAGCAGTCCTCGACAGGGGAGAGAGACCCAGTACTTC. Its protein product is CASSPRQGRETQYF.

This clone was recorded once. The genes are TRBV19 and TRBJ1-2; D remains ambiguous. V was shortened by 5 bases and J by 8 bases, with 15 bases between the two germline ends. Germline V gives CDR1 LNHDA, CDR2 SQIVND (reference sequence). The CDR3 is 13 residues long. CDR3 region: CASSPGLIFGYTF. CDR3 DNA: TGTGCCAGTAGTCCCGGGTTAATCTTCGGCTACACCTTC.

This clone appeared many times. This chain uses TRBV5-1 with TRBJ2-7; 7 bases map to TRBD1. CDR3 length: 14 residues. V shed 3 bases, J shed 5 bases, and the junction held 8 bases outside the gene matches. CDR1 is SGHRS and CDR2 is YFSETQ in the germline V gene. CDR3 coding DNA: TGCGCCAGCAGCTCGACAGGGAATGACAACGAGCAGTACTTC. Amino acid sequence: CASSSTGNDNEQYF.

In its sample, this clone was seen once. The genes are TRBV2 and TRBJ1-4, with 7 bases lining up with TRBD1. Looked up from germline, CDR1 is SNHLY and CDR2 is FYNNEI. This CDR3 comprises 15 residues. Trimming took 2 bases from V and 3 from J; bases not matched to a gene: 3. CDR3 in DNA: TGTGCCAGCAGTGAATCGGGACAGCCTAATGAAAAACTGTTTTTT. Its translation is CASSESGQPNEKLFF. The whole variable domain, remainder taken from reference TRBV2 and TRBJ1-4, is EPEVTQTPSHQVTQMGQEVILRCVPISNHLYFYWYRQILGQKVEFLVSFYNNEISEKSEIFDDQFSVERPDGSNFTLKIRSTKLEDSAMYFCASSESGQPNEKLFFGSGTQLSVL.

The V gene is TRBV19, the J gene TRBJ2-2; a weak D match, TRBD2 (6 bases). The CDR3 contains 16 residues. The V gene lost 7 bases and the J gene lost 5 bases, with 20 bases spanning the gap. CDR1 and CDR2 (germline): LNHDA, SQIVND (reference sequence). The CDR3 DNA follows: TGTGCCAGTACCCGGGCCCATCTCGGGAGAACCGGGGAGCTGTTTTTT. Translating gives CASTRAHLGRTGELFF.

J is TRBJ2-2 and V is TRBV7-8, with 14 nucleotides matching TRBD2. With V trimmed by 5 bases and J by 1 base, 15 bases remained unmatched. The V gene's germline CDR1 is SGHVS and CDR2 FQNEAQ. The CDR3 extends over 21 amino acids. The CDR3 DNA reads as TGTGCCAGCAGCCCGGGGCGGGTGACTAGCGGGAGGGCCGGGAACACCGGGGAGCTGTTTTTT. This encodes CASSPGRVTSGRAGNTGELFF.

This chain's CDR3 is CASSYSSRNQPQHF. CDR3 coding DNA: TGTGCCAGCAGTTACTCGAGTCGGAATCAGCCCCAGCATTTT. The chain couples TRBV6-5 to TRBJ1-5; no clear D gene. This CDR3 spans 14 amino acids. Between the trimmed V and J ends, which lost 0 bases and 4 bases, there was a span of 7 bases. Looked up from germline, CDR1 is MNHEY and CDR2 is SVGAGI.

The chain has TRBV27 and TRBJ1-1; D ambiguous. The CDR3 has 15 amino acids. CDR1 and CDR2 from the germline V gene are MNHEY and SMNVEV (reference sequence). V lost 7 bases and J lost 5, with 20 bases in between. This CDR3 reads CASIPRARGGTEAFF. The CDR3 DNA follows: TGTGCCAGCATCCCCCGAGCTCGGGGAGGGACTGAAGCTTTCTTT.

The V call is TRBV5-1, the J call TRBJ2-5; 12 nucleotides line up with TRBD1. Germline V CDR1 and CDR2: SGHRS, YFSETQ. The CDR3 has 15 amino acids. V lost 4 bases to trimming and J lost 5 bases; unmatched junction nucleotides: 6. CDR3 coding DNA: TGCGCCAGCAGCGGGGGGACAGGGGGCCTGGAGACCCAGTACTTC. Protein sequence: CASSGGTGGLETQYF.

This chain connects TRBV27 to TRBJ2-1; D not certain. CDR3 length: 15 residues. CDR1 and CDR2 from the germline V gene are MNHEY and SMNVEV (reference sequence). Trimming pared 2 bases from V and 0 bases from J, leaving 8 bases between. The CDR3 region is CASSLVVSSYNEQFF. The CDR3 DNA sequence: TGTGCCAGCAGTTTAGTAGTTAGCTCCTACAATGAGCAGTTCTTC.

The genes are TRBV4-1 and TRBJ1-1; a possible D gene is TRBD1 (6 bases). The CDR3 is 13 amino acids. Germline V lookup: CDR1 MGHRA, CDR2 YSYEKL. V shed 4 bases and J shed 10 bases, with 16 bases lying between them. The chain's CDR3 is CASSPSEGGGAFF. The CDR3 DNA reads TGCGCCAGCAGCCCTTCCGAGGGGGGGGGAGCTTTCTTT.

This chain connects TRBV7-3 to TRBJ2-1; D remains ambiguous. The CDR3 consists of 15 residues. Germline CDR1 is SGHTA and CDR2 is FQGTGA. V lost 3 bases to trimming and J lost 0 bases, with 9 bases between them. CDR3 protein: CASSLSASSYNEQFF. CDR3 coding DNA: TGTGCCAGCAGCTTGAGCGCGAGCTCCTACAATGAGCAGTTCTTC.

The chain uses TRBV27 and TRBJ1-2; TRBD1 might be the D (5 bases). V was shortened by 6 bases and J by 2 bases, with 7 bases between the two germline ends. The CDR3 extends over 12 amino acids. CDR1 is MNHEY and CDR2 is SMNVEV in the germline V gene (reference sequence). The CDR3 DNA sequence: TGTGCCAGCAGGGACAACAACTATGGCTACACCTTC. Translation: CASRDNNYGYTF.

The chain couples TRBV29-1 to TRBJ1-1; 7 bases agree with TRBD1. This CDR3 region has 13 residues. Germline V gene data show CDR1 as SQVTM and CDR2 as ANQGSEA. Unmatched junction bases numbered 8, after V lost 6 bases and J lost 4 bases. The CDR3 coding sequence is TGCAGCGTGGGGGGACAGCCGGGCACTGAAGCTTTCTTT. Protein: CSVGGQPGTEAFF.

The chain joins TRBV5-1 to TRBJ1-5; a possible D gene is TRBD1 (5 bases). V lost 2 bases and J 3 bases, leaving 9 bases between the germline ends. Germline lookup yields CDR1 SGHRS and CDR2 YFSETQ. The CDR3 is 14 residues long. In DNA form, the CDR3 reads TGCGCCAGCAGCTTTGGAGGGGACAATCAGCCCCAGCATTTT. Translating gives CASSFGGDNQPQHF. Together with reference TRBV5-1 and TRBJ1-5, the CDR3 gives the full variable domain: KAGVTQTPRYLIKTRGQQVTLSCSPISGHRSVSWYQQTPGQGLQFLFEYFSETQRNKGNFPGRFSGRQFSNSRSEMNVSTLELGDSALYLCASSFGGDNQPQHFGDGTRLSIL.

The V call is TRBV6-2 or TRBV6-3, the J call TRBJ2-7; 12 nucleotides match TRBD2. CDR3 length: 15 residues. J gave up 7 bases and V 6 bases, and 10 bases lay outside the gene matches. The germline gives CDR1 MNHEY, CDR2 SVGEGT. Written as DNA, the CDR3 is TGTGCCAGCAGCCCAAGACTAGCGGGAGAACATGAGCAGTACTTC. This encodes CASSPRLAGEHEQYF.